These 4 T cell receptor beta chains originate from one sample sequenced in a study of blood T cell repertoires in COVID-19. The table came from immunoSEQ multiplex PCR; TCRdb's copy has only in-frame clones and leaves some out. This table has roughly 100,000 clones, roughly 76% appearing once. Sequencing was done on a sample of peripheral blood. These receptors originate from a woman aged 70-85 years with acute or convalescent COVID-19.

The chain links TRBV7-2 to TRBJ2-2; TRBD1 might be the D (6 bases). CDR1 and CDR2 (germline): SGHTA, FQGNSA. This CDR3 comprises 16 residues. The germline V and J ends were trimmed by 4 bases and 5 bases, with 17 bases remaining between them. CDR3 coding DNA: TGTGCCAGCAGCTCAGGGGCCTCTTTTGATACCGGGGAGCTGTTTTTT. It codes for CASSSGASFDTGELFF.

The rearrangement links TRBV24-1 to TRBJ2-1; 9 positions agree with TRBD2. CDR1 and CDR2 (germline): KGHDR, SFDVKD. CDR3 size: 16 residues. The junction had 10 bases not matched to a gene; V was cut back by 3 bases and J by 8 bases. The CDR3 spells CATSDPSGTSFDEQFF. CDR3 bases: TGTGCCACCAGTGATCCTAGCGGGACCAGCTTCGATGAGCAGTTCTTC.

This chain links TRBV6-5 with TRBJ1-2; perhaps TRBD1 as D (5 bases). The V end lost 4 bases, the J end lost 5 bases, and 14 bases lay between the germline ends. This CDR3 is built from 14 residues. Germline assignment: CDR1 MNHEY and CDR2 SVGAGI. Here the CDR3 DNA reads TGTGCCAGCAGTTTACGGGGGTCCCGTTATGGCTACACCTTC. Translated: CASSLRGSRYGYTF.

The CDR3 nucleotides are TGCGCCAGCAGTCAACCGGGACAGGGAAGCTCCTATAATTCACCCCTCCACTTT. Residues: CASSQPGQGSSYNSPLHF. The chain links TRBV10-1 to TRBJ1-6, with 9 bases lining up with TRBD1. This CDR3 is 18 amino acids long. Germline CDR1 reads WNHNN; CDR2 reads SYGVQD (reference sequence). V dropped 5 bases and J dropped 0; count of bases not matched to a gene: 8.